This entry is about one T cell receptor beta chain. This entry is derived from a study of PD-1 blockade in classical Hodgkin lymphoma. No patient escaped relapse after autologous stem cell transplantation, and brentuximab vedotin exposure varied. Assay: immunoSEQ multiplex PCR; the TCRdb copy retains only in-frame clones and omits some. Of some 60,000 clones listed, around nine tenths are singletons. The V segment lost 4 bases and the J segment 2 bases; nucleotides outside the gene matches: 3. Per germline, CDR1 MGHRA and CDR2 YSYEKL. The CDR3 has 14 amino acids. The sample consisted of peripheral blood mononuclear cells (PBMCs), taken at baseline. This receptor was obtained from a human donor with classical Hodgkin lymphoma. The V gene is TRBV4-1, the J gene TRBJ2-7, with TRBD1 matching 9 bases. The CDR3 nucleotides read TGCGCCAGCAGCCTCGGGACAGGGACCTACGAGCAGTACTTC. Translating it yields CASSLGTGTYEQYF.